Presented here are 22 T cell receptor beta chains from one specimen sequenced in a study of T cell responses to AZD1222 COVID-19 vaccine. Clones were read by immunoSEQ multiplex PCR, and TCRdb kept only the in-frame ones, dropping some. The sample carries some 200,000 clones, over 85% recorded once. Material: peripheral blood, obtained 28 days after the second AZD1222 dose. The receptor source for this set is an adult who received the AZD1222 COVID-19 vaccine.

This chain joins TRBV4-1 and TRBJ2-5, with 8 positions matching TRBD1. There are 16 residues in the CDR3. The germline gives CDR1 MGHRA, CDR2 YSYEKL. V shed 1 base, J shed 5 bases, and the junction held 9 bases outside the gene matches. The chain's CDR3 is CASSQARTGRMETQYF. For the CDR3, the DNA is TGCGCCAGCAGCCAAGCAAGGACAGGGCGTATGGAGACCCAGTACTTC.

V and J are TRBV2 and TRBJ2-1; D might be TRBD1 or TRBD2, each matching 5 bases. This CDR3 is built from 11 residues. CDR1 and CDR2 (germline): SNHLY, FYNNEI. V lost 3 bases, J lost 15 bases, and 12 bases lay in between. CDR3 residues: CASSDRGAGFF. In DNA form, the CDR3 reads TGTGCCAGCAGTGATAGGGGTGCGGGGTTCTTC.

CDR3 coding DNA: TGTGCCAGCAGTTTATCGAAGGCAGGGTTACGGACTGAAGCTTTCTTT. Residues: CASSLSKAGLRTEAFF. This sequence joins TRBV27 and TRBJ1-1; D might be TRBD1 (5 bases). Trimming took off 0 bases at V and 5 bases at J, with 16 bases between the two ends. The CDR3 totals 16 residues. The germline V gene encodes CDR1 MNHEY and CDR2 SMNVEV (reference sequence).

A few counts support this clone. The chain has TRBV7-8 and TRBJ1-4; the D gene is possibly TRBD1 (6 bases). This CDR3 comprises 14 residues. Germline CDR1 is SGHVS and CDR2 is FQNEAQ. Trimming removed 2 bases from V and 7 bases from J, with 11 bases in between. Here the CDR3 DNA reads TGTGCCAGCAGCTTACAGGGGAATCGTGAAAAACTGTTTTTT. Translated, it gives CASSLQGNREKLFF.

V usage is TRBV2 and J usage is TRBJ2-1; 9 nucleotides line up with TRBD1. CDR3 length: 15 residues. Unmatched junction bases numbered 9, after V lost 5 bases and J lost 7 bases. From germline, CDR1 is SNHLY and CDR2 FYNNEI. CDR3 sequence (DNA): TGTGCCAGCAGTCCCAGGACAGGGGAGGGTAATGAGCAGTTCTTC. It yields the protein CASSPRTGEGNEQFF.

This clone was seen only once. This rearrangement joins TRBV2 to TRBJ1-1; D gene uncertain. Germline CDR1 is SNHLY and CDR2 is FYNNEI. V lost 5 bases and J lost 11, with 12 bases in between. The length of the CDR3 is 11 residues. CDR3 in amino acids: CASSSPLRAFF. For the CDR3, the DNA is TGTGCCAGCAGTTCCCCACTCCGGGCTTTCTTT.

This clone was seen only once. This chain connects TRBV5-1 to TRBJ2-3, with a weak D call TRBD2 (6 bases). CDR3 length equals 14 residues. With 3 bases removed from V and 5 bases from J, the gap between germline ends came to 13 bases. Germline-derived CDR1 and CDR2 are SGHRS and YFSETQ. The CDR3: CASSSGGALDTQYF. The DNA for the CDR3 is TGCGCCAGCAGCTCCGGCGGGGCTTTAGATACGCAGTATTTT.

The genes are TRBV18 and TRBJ1-1; TRBD1 aligns across 10 bases. V trimming: 0 bases; J trimming: 1 base; junction bases outside the gene matches: 8. Germline assignment: CDR1 KGHSH and CDR2 LQKENI. CDR3 size: 18 residues. The CDR3, as DNA: TGTGCCAGCTCACCACCTGGTTCGGGACAGGGGTCGAACACTGAAGCTTTCTTT. It specifies CASSPPGSGQGSNTEAFF.

The chain couples TRBV12-3 or TRBV12-4 to TRBJ2-5; D not certain. The CDR3 length is 12 residues. V shed 4 bases and J shed 2 bases, with 5 bases lying between them. The CDR3 spells CASSWSQETQYF. In DNA form, the CDR3 reads TGTGCCAGCAGTTGGTCTCAAGAGACCCAGTACTTC.

This rearrangement joins TRBV6-5 to TRBJ1-2; the D gene is possibly TRBD1 (6 bases). The CDR3 runs 12 residues. V lost 7 bases to trimming and J lost 4 bases, with 10 bases between them. In germline, CDR1 is MNHEY, CDR2 SVGAGI. The CDR3 protein is CASIQGTYGYTF. CDR3 bases: TGTGCCAGCATTCAGGGGACCTATGGCTACACCTTC.

This clone appeared a single time. The CDR3 loop reads CASSSQTLNTEAFF. CDR3 nucleotides: TGTGCCAGCAGCTCCCAGACCCTGAACACTGAAGCTTTCTTT. The chain employs TRBV7-2 and TRBJ1-1; D not certain. The V and J ends lost 4 bases and 0 bases respectively, with 9 bases between them. This CDR3 spans 14 amino acids. Germline lookup yields CDR1 SGHTA and CDR2 FQGNSA.

The gene calls are TRBV13 and TRBJ2-3; D is possibly TRBD1 (6 bases). The CDR3 is 13 residues long. CDR1 is PRHDT and CDR2 is FYEKMQ in the germline V gene (reference sequence). V gave up 5 bases and J gave up 2 bases, with 8 bases separating them. The CDR3: CASSNRATDTQYF. CDR3 nucleotides: TGTGCCAGCAGCAACAGGGCCACAGATACGCAGTATTTT.

This chain connects TRBV4-1 to TRBJ1-4; D is unclear. This CDR3 region has 16 residues. Germline V gene lookup returns CDR1 MGHRA and CDR2 YSYEKL. Trimming left V 1 base short and J 0 bases short, with 9 bases between. CDR3 protein: CASSQGLGSTNEKLFF. CDR3 nucleotides: TGCGCCAGCAGCCAAGGGTTAGGCTCAACTAATGAAAAACTGTTTTTT.

The J gene is TRBJ1-5, the V gene TRBV19, with D maybe TRBD1 (5 bases). This CDR3 is built from 14 residues. Germline V gene lookup returns CDR1 LNHDA and CDR2 SQIVND (reference sequence). V lost 3 bases, J lost 6 bases, and 12 bases lay in between. This CDR3 is CASSIQGTSQPQHF. The CDR3 coding sequence is TGTGCCAGTAGTATTCAAGGGACGAGTCAGCCCCAGCATTTT.

The chain joins TRBV5-1 to TRBJ1-1; 9 bases line up with TRBD1. Losses at the gene ends were 4 bases for V and 8 bases for J; bases not matched to a gene: 6. The CDR3 runs 13 residues. In germline, CDR1 is SGHRS, CDR2 YFSETQ. CDR3 amino acids: CASSAGQGMEAFF. CDR3 DNA: TGCGCCAGCAGCGCAGGACAGGGGATGGAAGCTTTCTTT. The whole variable domain, remainder taken from reference TRBV5-1 and TRBJ1-1, is KAGVTQTPRYLIKTRGQQVTLSCSPISGHRSVSWYQQTPGQGLQFLFEYFSETQRNKGNFPGRFSGRQFSNSRSEMNVSTLELGDSALYLCASSAGQGMEAFFGQGTRLTVV.

This chain links TRBV19 with TRBJ2-1; 7 bases align to TRBD2. Germline assignment: CDR1 LNHDA and CDR2 SQIVND (reference sequence). J lost 9 bases, V lost 5 bases, and 10 bases had no gene match. The CDR3 is made up of 14 amino acids. CDR3: CASSFSFGGSEQFF. CDR3 DNA sequence: TGTGCCAGTAGTTTCTCATTCGGGGGGTCTGAGCAGTTCTTC.

The chain joins TRBV12-3 or TRBV12-4 to TRBJ1-1; D call uncertain. Trimming cost V 6 bases and J 6 bases, with 8 bases left between them. The length of the CDR3 is 11 residues. CDR3 sequence (DNA): TGTGCCAGCAGGGTGCGGGCTGAAGCTTTCTTT. This gives the protein CASRVRAEAFF.

The chain employs TRBV7-8 and TRBJ1-2; 9 nucleotides match TRBD1. The germline V gene encodes CDR1 SGHVS and CDR2 FQNEAQ. The CDR3 runs 13 residues. V lost 4 bases and J lost 6; bases outside the gene matches: 3. The chain's CDR3 is CASSSGTGNGYTF. The CDR3 DNA is TGTGCCAGCAGCTCCGGGACAGGGAATGGCTACACCTTC.

The sample holds one count of this clone. A read error may account for a junction end that differs from germline. The CDR3 DNA sequence: TGTGCCAGTAGTATCGCTGCGGAGAAGATCTTC. Translated, it gives CASSIAAEKIF. The chain recombines TRBV19 with TRBJ1-2; D is undetermined. Germline CDR1 reads LNHDA; CDR2 reads SQIVND (reference sequence). The CDR3 is 11 amino acids. Supplemented by reference TRBV19 and TRBJ1-2, the full variable domain reads DGGITQSPKYLFRKEGQNVTLSCEQNLNHDAMYWYRQDPGQGLRLIYYSQIVNDFQKGDIAEGYSVSREKKESFPLTVTSAQKNPTAFYLCASSIAAEKIFGSGTRLTVV.

This clone was recorded once. The V and J genes are TRBV28 and TRBJ1-2; D remains unclear. Trimming removed 2 bases from V and 5 bases from J, with 12 bases in between. The CDR3 loop spans 14 amino acids. Germline values: CDR1 MDHEN, CDR2 SYDVKM. The CDR3 spells CASSLRDRLYGYTF. The DNA of the CDR3 is TGTGCCAGCAGTTTACGAGATAGGTTGTATGGCTACACCTTC.

V gene TRBV5-1 combines with J gene TRBJ2-2; D is possibly TRBD1 or TRBD2 (5 bases each). This CDR3 contains 19 residues. Looked up from germline, CDR1 is SGHRS and CDR2 is YFSETQ. V lost 0 bases to trimming and J lost 3 bases, with 21 bases between them. DNA for the CDR3: TGCGCCAGCAGCTTGGTGGGAAACTGGGACGGAATAGACACCGGGGAGCTGTTTTTT. Amino acids: CASSLVGNWDGIDTGELFF. Full variable domain (missing parts from reference TRBV5-1 and TRBJ2-2): KAGVTQTPRYLIKTRGQQVTLSCSPISGHRSVSWYQQTPGQGLQFLFEYFSETQRNKGNFPGRFSGRQFSNSRSEMNVSTLELGDSALYLCASSLVGNWDGIDTGELFFGEGSRLTVL.

The chain links TRBV27 to TRBJ1-5; unclear D gene. Looked up from germline, CDR1 is MNHEY and CDR2 is SMNVEV (reference sequence). CDR3 size: 14 residues. The germline V and J ends were trimmed by 9 bases and 2 bases, with 14 bases remaining between them. The CDR3 loop reads CASREPDGNQPQHF. DNA of the CDR3: TGTGCCAGTAGAGAACCGGACGGCAATCAGCCCCAGCATTTT.